The clone carrying this T cell receptor beta chain showed up just a few times. Its antigen is still unknown. One entry per CDR3 protein results from TCRdb running MiXCR on the RT-PCR reads. In the table there are some 850,000 distinct CDR3 sequences, less than 20% of which are singletons. This CDR3 is 15 amino acids long. Trimming removed 7 bases at V and 6 bases at J, with 18 bases between. The entry originates in a study of response to subunit inactivated influenza vaccine. The study's findings and limits: The study's authors posited that every seasonal influenza vaccination enlists few new T cells.

This clonotype originated in a man aged 50 to 60 who received an inactivated influenza vaccine. The material was PBMCs from blood, obtained roughly 5 days after vaccination. The gene calls are TRBV12-3 or TRBV12-4 and TRBJ2-2; D remains ambiguous. The CDR3 here is CASIKSAAVAGELFF. The CDR3 DNA reads TGTGCCAGCATAAAATCTGCGGCCGTCGCCGGGGAGCTGTTTTTT.